This TCR beta chain was identified in a study of spatial heterogeneity in lung cancer. Background on the study: The study consistently detected more beta-chain than alpha-chain sequences. Within raw reads, each unique TCR and UMI combination appeared on average more than ten times.

TCR cDNA molecules were tagged individually, and each one carried a unique molecular identifier. TCRdb redid the calling of the 5' RACE reads with MiXCR, one entry per CDR3 protein. The sample lists tens of thousands of distinct CDR3 sequences, approximately 7% occurring once. This clonotype appeared a few times. Antigen: not known. The DNA is left out, because the CDR3 cannot be placed on it with certainty; the CDR3 is given as TCRdb lists it. Time point: sample taken at primary tumor resection. The input material, whole RNA from tumor, nontumor lung or frozen PBMC, was sequenced unsorted. The study, taken as a whole, reports: Ubiquitous expanded tumor TCRs appeared in blood more at resection than follow-up.

The sequences come from PBMCs, collected at surgery. This sequence was found in a female donor with early-stage non-small cell lung cancer.

The CDR3: CASSPSGQGYQPQHF. The chain has TRBV7-2 and TRBJ1-5; the table assigns TRBD1, which was not confirmed against the DNA. Termini included, the CDR3 measures 15 amino acids. Germline V CDR1 and CDR2: SGHTA, FQGNSA.